This T cell receptor (beta chain) was recovered during a study of OX40 agonist ivuxolimab in advanced cancers. Study summary: Patients achieving partial responses numbered three: one hepatocellular carcinoma case and two cutaneous melanoma cases.

The CDR3 is 15 residues long. V lost 1 base to trimming and J lost 3 bases, with 13 bases between them. Germline assignment: CDR1 MGHRA and CDR2 YSYEKL. Clones were sequenced by immunoSEQ multiplex PCR, and TCRdb holds only the in-frame ones, with some missing. The sample yields roughly 140,000 clones, 94% seen once. As regards this clone: Its specificity is not known.

If patients had autoimmune disease history or systemic immunosuppression, they were excluded. Study outcomes and limitations: Several nonresponders also turned out to have low normalized T-cell clonal expansion. Among the least clonally expanded were partial responders at 0.1-3.0 mg/kg.

The sequences come from CD4+ or CD8+ T cells sorted from blood, collected in a trial of the OX40 agonist ivuxolimab. The genes are TRBV4-1 and TRBJ2-7; D ambiguous. The clonotype originates from an adult with an advanced solid tumor such as melanoma, head and neck, liver or kidney cancer. The CDR3 here is CASSQGHLGGYEQYF. CDR3 nucleotides: TGCGCCAGCAGCCAAGGACATCTCGGCGGCTACGAGCAGTACTTC.